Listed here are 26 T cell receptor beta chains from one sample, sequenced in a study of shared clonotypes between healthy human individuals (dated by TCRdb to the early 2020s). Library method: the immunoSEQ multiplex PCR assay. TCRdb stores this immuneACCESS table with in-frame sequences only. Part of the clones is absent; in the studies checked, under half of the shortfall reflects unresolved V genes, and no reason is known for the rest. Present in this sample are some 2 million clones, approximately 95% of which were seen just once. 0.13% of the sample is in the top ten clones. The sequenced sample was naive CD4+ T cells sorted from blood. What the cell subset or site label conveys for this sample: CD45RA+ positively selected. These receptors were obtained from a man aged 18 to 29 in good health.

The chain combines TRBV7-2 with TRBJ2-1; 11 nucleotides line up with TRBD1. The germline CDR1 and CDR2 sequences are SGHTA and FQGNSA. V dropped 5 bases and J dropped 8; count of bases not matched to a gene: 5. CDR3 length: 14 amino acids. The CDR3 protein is CASSLDRGLHEQFF. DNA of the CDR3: TGTGCCAGCAGCCTGGACAGGGGGCTACATGAGCAGTTCTTC.

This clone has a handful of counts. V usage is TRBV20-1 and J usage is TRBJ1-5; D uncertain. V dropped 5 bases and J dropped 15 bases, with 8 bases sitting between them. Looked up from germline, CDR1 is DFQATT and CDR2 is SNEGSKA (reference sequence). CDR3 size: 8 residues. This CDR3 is CSAEGRHF. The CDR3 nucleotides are TGCAGTGCTGAGGGCCGGCATTTT.

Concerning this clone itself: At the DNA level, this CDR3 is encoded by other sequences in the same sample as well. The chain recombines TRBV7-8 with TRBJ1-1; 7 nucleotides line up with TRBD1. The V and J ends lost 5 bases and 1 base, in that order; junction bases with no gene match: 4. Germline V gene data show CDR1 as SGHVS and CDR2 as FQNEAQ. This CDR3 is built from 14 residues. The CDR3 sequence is CASSQGTANTEAFF. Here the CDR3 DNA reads TGTGCCAGCAGCCAAGGGACAGCGAACACTGAAGCTTTCTTT. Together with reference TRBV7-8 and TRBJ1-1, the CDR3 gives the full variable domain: GAGVSQSPRYKVAKRGQDVALRCDPISGHVSLFWYQQALGQGPEFLTYFQNEAQLDKSGLPSDRFFAERPEGSVSTLKIQRTQQEDSAVYLCASSQGTANTEAFFGQGTRLTVV.

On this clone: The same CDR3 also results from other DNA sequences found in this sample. CDR3 bases: TGCGCCAGCAGTGCAGGGAATCAGCCCCAGCATTTT. Encoded protein: CASSAGNQPQHF. The chain carries TRBV10-2 and TRBJ1-5; tentative D call: TRBD1 (5 bases). CDR1 is WSHSY, CDR2 SAAADI, per germline. The CDR3 spans 12 residues. The V end was cut by 4 bases, the J end by 4 bases, with 5 bases between.

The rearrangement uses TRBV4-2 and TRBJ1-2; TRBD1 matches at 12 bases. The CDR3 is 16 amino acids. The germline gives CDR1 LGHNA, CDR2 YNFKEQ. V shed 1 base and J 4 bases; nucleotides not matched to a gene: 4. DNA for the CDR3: TGTGCCAGCAGCCAAGCCGGGACAGGGGGCGGCTATGGCTACACCTTC. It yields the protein CASSQAGTGGGYGYTF.

The chain's CDR3 is CASRRQGAQDTEAFF. The CDR3 region has the DNA TGTGCCAGCAGACGACAGGGGGCCCAGGACACTGAAGCTTTCTTT. The gene calls are TRBV7-8 and TRBJ1-1, with 10 bases fitting TRBD1. The CDR3 is made up of 15 amino acids. The V gene end was trimmed by 6 bases and the J gene end by 3 bases; junction bases not matched to a gene: 7. Germline assignment: CDR1 SGHVS and CDR2 FQNEAQ.

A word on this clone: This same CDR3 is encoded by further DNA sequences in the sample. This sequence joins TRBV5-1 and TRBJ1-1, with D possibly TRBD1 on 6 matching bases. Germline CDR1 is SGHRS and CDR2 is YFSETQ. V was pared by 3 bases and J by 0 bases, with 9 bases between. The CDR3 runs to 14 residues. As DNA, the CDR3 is TGCGCCAGCAGCTCCGGGACACTGAACACTGAAGCTTTCTTT. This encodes CASSSGTLNTEAFF.

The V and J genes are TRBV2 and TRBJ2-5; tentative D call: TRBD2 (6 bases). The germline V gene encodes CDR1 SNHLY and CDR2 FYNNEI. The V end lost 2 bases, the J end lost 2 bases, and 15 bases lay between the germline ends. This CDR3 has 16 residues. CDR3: CASSEPSGLSQETQYF. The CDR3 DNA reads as TGTGCCAGCAGTGAACCTTCGGGACTGTCACAAGAGACCCAGTACTTC.

The CDR3 DNA follows: TGTGCCAGCAGCTTAGATAGTAGCGCCAGAAGCAATCAGCCCCAGCATTTT. As protein: CASSLDSSARSNQPQHF. The chain combines TRBV7-8 with TRBJ1-5; D not resolved. Germline CDR1 and CDR2: SGHVS and FQNEAQ. The CDR3 has 17 amino acids. V dropped 1 base and J dropped 1 base, with 14 bases sitting between them.

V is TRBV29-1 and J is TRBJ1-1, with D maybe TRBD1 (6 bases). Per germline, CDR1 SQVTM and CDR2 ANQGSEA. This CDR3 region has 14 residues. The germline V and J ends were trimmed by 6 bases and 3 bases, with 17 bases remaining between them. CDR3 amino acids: CSVIRDKVDTEAFF. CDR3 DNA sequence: TGCAGCGTAATCCGGGACAAGGTCGACACTGAAGCTTTCTTT. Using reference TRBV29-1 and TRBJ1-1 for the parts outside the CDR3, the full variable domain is SAVISQKPSRDICQRGTSLTIQCQVDSQVTMMFWYRQQPGQSLTLIATANQGSEATYESGFVIDKFPISRPNLTFSTLTVSNMSPEDSSIYLCSVIRDKVDTEAFFGQGTRLTVV.

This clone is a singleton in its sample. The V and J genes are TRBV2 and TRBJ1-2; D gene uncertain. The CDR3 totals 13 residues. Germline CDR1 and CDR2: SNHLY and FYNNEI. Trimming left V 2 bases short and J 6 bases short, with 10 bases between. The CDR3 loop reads CASSELSGNGYTF. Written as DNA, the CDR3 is TGTGCCAGCAGTGAACTAAGTGGGAATGGCTACACCTTC.

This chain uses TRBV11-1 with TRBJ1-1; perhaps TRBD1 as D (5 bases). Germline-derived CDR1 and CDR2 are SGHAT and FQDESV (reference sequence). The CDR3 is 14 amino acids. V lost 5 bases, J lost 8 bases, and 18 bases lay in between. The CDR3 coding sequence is TGTGCCAGCAGCCCGTCCGGGACGATAGGGGAAGCTTTCTTT. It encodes CASSPSGTIGEAFF.

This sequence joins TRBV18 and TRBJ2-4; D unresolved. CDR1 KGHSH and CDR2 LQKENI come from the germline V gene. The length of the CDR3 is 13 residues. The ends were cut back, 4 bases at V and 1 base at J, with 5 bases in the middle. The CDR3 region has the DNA TGTGCCAGCTCACAGTCTGCCAAAAACATTCAGTACTTC. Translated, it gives CASSQSAKNIQYF.

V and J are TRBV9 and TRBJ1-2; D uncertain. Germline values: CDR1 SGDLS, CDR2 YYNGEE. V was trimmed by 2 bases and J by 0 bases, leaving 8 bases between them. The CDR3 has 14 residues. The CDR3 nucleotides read TGTGCCAGCAGCGTTGACAACCCTAACTATGGCTACACCTTC. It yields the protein CASSVDNPNYGYTF.

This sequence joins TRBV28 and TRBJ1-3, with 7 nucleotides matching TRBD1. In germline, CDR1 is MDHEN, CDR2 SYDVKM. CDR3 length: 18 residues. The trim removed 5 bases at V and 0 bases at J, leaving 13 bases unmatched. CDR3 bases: TGTGCCAGCAGTCCTCCCCGGGCGGACAGGAGCTCTGGAAACACCATATATTTT. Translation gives CASSPPRADRSSGNTIYF.

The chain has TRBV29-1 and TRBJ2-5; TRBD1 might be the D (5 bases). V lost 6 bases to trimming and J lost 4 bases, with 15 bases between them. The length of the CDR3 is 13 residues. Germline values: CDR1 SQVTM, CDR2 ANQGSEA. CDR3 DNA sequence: TGCAGCGTGCCCGGACAAGGGCGAGAGACCCAGTACTTC. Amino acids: CSVPGQGRETQYF.

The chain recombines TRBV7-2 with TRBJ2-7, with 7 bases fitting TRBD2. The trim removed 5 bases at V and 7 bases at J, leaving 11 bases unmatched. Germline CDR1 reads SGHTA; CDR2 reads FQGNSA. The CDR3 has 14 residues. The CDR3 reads CASSPSGNLFEQYF. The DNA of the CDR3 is TGTGCCAGCAGCCCCAGCGGGAATCTGTTTGAGCAGTACTTC.

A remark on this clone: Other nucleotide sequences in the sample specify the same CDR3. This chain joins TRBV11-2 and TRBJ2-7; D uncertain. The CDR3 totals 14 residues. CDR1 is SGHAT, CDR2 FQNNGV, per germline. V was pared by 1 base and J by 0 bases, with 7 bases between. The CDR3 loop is CASSLVRSSYEQYF. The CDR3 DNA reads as TGTGCCAGCAGCTTAGTACGGAGCTCCTACGAGCAGTACTTC.

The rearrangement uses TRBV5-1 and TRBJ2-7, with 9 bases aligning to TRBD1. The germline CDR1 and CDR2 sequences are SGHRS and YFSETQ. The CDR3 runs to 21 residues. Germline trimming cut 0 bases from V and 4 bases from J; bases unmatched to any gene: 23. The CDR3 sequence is CASSLGKQGAVYIPTLYEQYF. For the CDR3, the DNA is TGCGCCAGCAGCTTGGGGAAACAGGGGGCGGTTTACATCCCCACGTTATACGAGCAGTACTTC.

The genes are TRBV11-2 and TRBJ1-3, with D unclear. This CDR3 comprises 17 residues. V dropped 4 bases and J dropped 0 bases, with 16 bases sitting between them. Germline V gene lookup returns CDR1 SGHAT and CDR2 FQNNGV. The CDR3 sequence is CASSSQRLRLSGNTIYF. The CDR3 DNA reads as TGTGCCAGCAGCTCCCAGCGGCTCAGGCTCTCTGGAAACACCATATATTTT. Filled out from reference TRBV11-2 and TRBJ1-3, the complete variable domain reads EAGVAQSPRYKIIEKRQSVAFWCNPISGHATLYWYQQILGQGPKLLIQFQNNGVVDDSQLPKDRFSAERLKGVDSTLKIQPAKLEDSAVYLCASSSQRLRLSGNTIYFGEGSWLTVV.

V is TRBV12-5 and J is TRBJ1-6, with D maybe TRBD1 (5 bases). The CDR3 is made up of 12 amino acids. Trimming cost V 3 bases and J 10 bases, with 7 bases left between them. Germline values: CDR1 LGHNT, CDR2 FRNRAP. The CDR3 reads CASGLGESPLHF. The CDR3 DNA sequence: TGTGCTAGTGGTTTAGGGGAATCACCCCTCCACTTT.

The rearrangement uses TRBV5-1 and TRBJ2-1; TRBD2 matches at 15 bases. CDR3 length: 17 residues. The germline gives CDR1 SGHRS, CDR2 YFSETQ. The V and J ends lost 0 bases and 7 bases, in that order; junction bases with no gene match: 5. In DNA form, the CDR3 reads TGCGCCAGCAGCTTGGATATGGGACTAGCGGGAGGAAATGAGCAGTTCTTC. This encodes CASSLDMGLAGGNEQFF.

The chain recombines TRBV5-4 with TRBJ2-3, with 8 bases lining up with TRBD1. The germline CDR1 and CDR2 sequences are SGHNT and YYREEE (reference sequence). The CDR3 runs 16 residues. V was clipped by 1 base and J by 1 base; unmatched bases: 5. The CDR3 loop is CASSLRQGAGTDTQYF. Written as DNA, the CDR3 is TGTGCCAGCAGCTTGCGGCAGGGGGCAGGCACAGATACGCAGTATTTT.

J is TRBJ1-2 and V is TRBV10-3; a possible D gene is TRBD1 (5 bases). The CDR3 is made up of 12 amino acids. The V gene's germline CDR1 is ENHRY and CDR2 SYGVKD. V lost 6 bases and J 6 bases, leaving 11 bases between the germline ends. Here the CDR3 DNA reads TGTGCCATCAGGACAGAGATTAATGGCTACACCTTC. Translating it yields CAIRTEINGYTF.

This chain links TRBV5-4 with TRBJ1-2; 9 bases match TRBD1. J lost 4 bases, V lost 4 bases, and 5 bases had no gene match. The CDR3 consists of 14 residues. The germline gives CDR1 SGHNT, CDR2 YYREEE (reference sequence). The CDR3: CASSRDRDGYGYTF. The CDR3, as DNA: TGTGCCAGCAGCCGGGACAGGGATGGCTATGGCTACACCTTC.

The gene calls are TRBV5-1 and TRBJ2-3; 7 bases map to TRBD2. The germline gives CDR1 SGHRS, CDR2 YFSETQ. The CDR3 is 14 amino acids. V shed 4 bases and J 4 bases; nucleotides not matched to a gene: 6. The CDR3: CASSPGRGADTQYF. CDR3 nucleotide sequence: TGCGCCAGCAGCCCCGGACGGGGGGCAGATACGCAGTATTTT.